This note documents a single TCR beta chain sequence. This CDR3 is 14 amino acids long. CDR1 is MNHEY and CDR2 is SVGAGI in the germline V gene. J gave up 3 bases and V 8 bases, and 7 bases lay outside the gene matches. The sample belongs to a study of blood T cell repertoires in COVID-19. The method was immunoSEQ multiplex PCR; TCRdb's version includes in-frame clones alone and lacks a portion of them. This sample has approximately 300,000 clones; roughly 80% occur once, and the top ten carry approximately 14%. The sequenced sample consisted of peripheral blood. The receptor comes from a person aged 70 to 79 with COVID-19, enrolled during active disease. The rearrangement links TRBV6-5 to TRBJ1-1; 9 bases are a match to TRBD1. CDR3 sequence: CASGTGGTDTEAFF. In nucleotides, the CDR3 is TGTGCCAGCGGTACAGGGGGCACGGACACTGAAGCTTTCTTT.